The rows below give T cell receptor beta chains drawn from one sample of a study of CD8 T cells in Susac syndrome. TCRdb passed the immunoSEQ multiplex PCR reads through MiXCR, listing each CDR3 protein once. The repertoire holds fewer than 150,000 distinct CDR3 sequences, with about 95% as singletons. Specimen: CD4+ T cells from PBMCs. The receptors stem from a human donor in good health. The CDR3 runs from the conserved cysteine through the conserved F or W. The order of the fields is V gene, J gene, CDR3 protein.

>TRBV29-1|TRBJ2-2
CSVGRGRMDTGELFF
>TRBV4-1|TRBJ2-3
CASSQDGSDTQYF
>TRBV27|TRBJ2-3
CASRLLSTSSTDTQYF
>TRBV19|TRBJ2-1
CASSIILVGEQFF
>TRBV23-1|TRBJ2-3
CASPKGLPSSTDTQYF
>TRBV6-5|TRBJ2-6
CASSTLGQGSSGANVLTF
>TRBV12-3/TRBV12-4|TRBJ1-2
CASTSDSLNYGYTF
>TRBV6-5|TRBJ2-7
CASSPTGGTYEQYF
>TRBV10-3|TRBJ2-7
CAISPGLGAYEQYF
>TRBV7-2|TRBJ2-3
CASSFRAKDTQYF
>TRBV19|TRBJ1-1
CASSIPRMNTEAFF
>TRBV10-3|TRBJ2-1
CAISASGLAGEQFF
>TRBV7-9|TRBJ2-7
CASSLVLYEQYF
>TRBV29-1|TRBJ2-5
CSVARQGTQYF